The next 9 T cell receptor beta chains were all read from a single sample in a study of blood T cell repertoires in COVID-19. Clones were read by immunoSEQ multiplex PCR, and TCRdb kept only the in-frame ones, dropping some. This sample has tens of thousands of clones, with roughly 74% found just once. The sample was peripheral blood. The receptors come from a man aged 65 to 85 with COVID-19, enrolled during active disease.

This clone has a single count. The rearrangement uses TRBV19 and TRBJ2-3; no firm D call. The CDR3 extends over 15 amino acids. CDR1 LNHDA and CDR2 SQIVND come from the germline V gene (reference sequence). V lost 3 bases and J 2 bases, leaving 12 bases between the germline ends. The CDR3 coding sequence is TGTGCCAGTAGTATTCTTGGAGTGAACACAGATACGCAGTATTTT. Encoded protein: CASSILGVNTDTQYF.

This clone was counted a single time. The J gene is TRBJ2-3, the V gene TRBV6-5; D not resolved. Deletions cut 0 bases from V and 3 bases from J, with 10 bases between. Germline V gene sequence: CDR1 MNHEY, CDR2 SVGAGI. The CDR3 length is 15 residues. Here the CDR3 DNA reads TGTGCCAGCAGTTACTCCCTACCGCATACAGATACGCAGTATTTT. Translating it yields CASSYSLPHTDTQYF.

This clone was observed once. The chain is built from TRBV4-1 and TRBJ2-1; 8 nucleotides match TRBD1. Per germline, CDR1 MGHRA and CDR2 YSYEKL. This CDR3 region has 13 residues. The V segment lost 4 bases and the J segment 12 bases; nucleotides outside the gene matches: 8. The CDR3 region is CASSRTGRLGQFF. In DNA, the CDR3 is TGCGCCAGCAGCCGGACAGGGCGGTTGGGGCAGTTCTTC.

The J gene is TRBJ2-1, the V gene TRBV9; D uncertain. The germline V gene has CDR1 SGDLS and CDR2 YYNGEE. Trimming took 0 bases from V and 7 from J, leaving 14 bases between them. This CDR3 region has 15 residues. CDR3: CASSVEPSPRNEQFF. CDR3 sequence (DNA): TGTGCCAGCAGCGTAGAGCCCTCCCCGCGGAATGAGCAGTTCTTC. Using reference TRBV9 and TRBJ2-1 for the parts outside the CDR3, the full variable domain is DSGVTQTPKHLITATGQRVTLRCSPRSGDLSVYWYQQSLDQGLQFLIQYYNGEERAKGNILERFSAQQFPDLHSELNLSSLELGDSALYFCASSVEPSPRNEQFFGPGTRLTVL.

J is TRBJ2-1 and V is TRBV7-2; TRBD1 is a possible D gene (6 bases). CDR1 and CDR2 from the germline V gene are SGHTA and FQGNSA. V was clipped by 3 bases and J by 7 bases, with 10 bases between them. The CDR3 loop spans 13 amino acids. The CDR3 region has the DNA TGTGCCAGCAGCTTGAACAGGGAGAATGAGCAGTTCTTC. Protein: CASSLNRENEQFF. Complete variable domain (other parts from reference TRBV7-2 and TRBJ2-1): GAGVSQSPSNKVTEKGKDVELRCDPISGHTALYWYRQSLGQGLEFLIYFQGNSAPDKSGLPSDRFSAERTGGSVSTLTIQRTQQEDSAVYLCASSLNRENEQFFGPGTRLTVL.

This chain connects TRBV4-3 to TRBJ1-2; a possible D gene is TRBD1 (5 bases). V shed 0 bases and J shed 3 bases, with 11 bases lying between them. Germline V gene data show CDR1 as LGHNA and CDR2 as YSLEER. The CDR3 consists of 15 residues. DNA of the CDR3: TGCGCCAGCAGCCAAGAGAAACAGGCCCACTATGGCTACACCTTC. This encodes CASSQEKQAHYGYTF.

The J gene is TRBJ1-2, the V gene TRBV3-1 (or the pseudogene TRBV3-2); 9 bases map to TRBD1. CDR1 and CDR2 (germline): LGHDT, YNNKEL (reference sequence). V lost 1 base and J lost 6; bases outside the gene matches: 9. The CDR3 sequence is 16 residues long. CDR3 DNA: TGTGCCAGCAGCCAAGGCCCACAGGGGGCGTTGAATGGCTACACCTTC. This codes for CASSQGPQGALNGYTF.

The sample holds many counts of this clone. The chain employs TRBV7-9 and TRBJ2-1; 8 bases are a match to TRBD2. Per the germline V gene, CDR1 is SEHNR and CDR2 is FQNEAQ (reference sequence). There are 15 residues in the CDR3. Trimming removed 2 bases from V and 7 bases from J; junction bases left unmatched: 7. The CDR3 spells CASSLYRGGMNEQFF. Written as DNA, the CDR3 is TGTGCCAGCAGCTTATACCGGGGGGGCATGAATGAGCAGTTCTTC.

CDR3 coding DNA: TGTGCCAGCAGCATGGACAGGGGGCGCGGTCAGCCCCAGCATTTT. Amino acids: CASSMDRGRGQPQHF. This sequence joins TRBV5-5 and TRBJ1-5; TRBD1 agrees at 11 bases. The CDR3 extends over 15 amino acids. Germline-derived CDR1 and CDR2 are SGHKS and YYEKEE (reference sequence). V lost 4 bases, J lost 6 bases, and 6 bases stayed unmatched.